These 21 T cell receptor beta chains originate from one sample sequenced in a study of cytomegalovirus exposure and HLA in healthy donors. PCR used 60 Vbeta primers and 13 Jbeta primers. Generated by immunoSEQ multiplex PCR, the TCRdb table keeps only in-frame clones and is missing some. The data show around 50,000 clones, around 82% seen once. The sequenced material came from PBMCs. These receptors all come from a man aged 25 to 40 in good health and CMV-seropositive.

This chain connects TRBV5-4 to TRBJ2-3; D unresolved. In germline, CDR1 is SGHNT, CDR2 YYREEE (reference sequence). CDR3 length: 11 residues. V was trimmed by 1 base and J by 8 bases, leaving 5 bases between them. The DNA for the CDR3 is TGTGCCAGCAGCTTGTCCGGTACGCAGTATTTT. Its translation is CASSLSGTQYF.

The rearrangement uses TRBV5-8 and TRBJ2-2, with a possible D match to TRBD1 (6 bases). The CDR3 length is 13 residues. V dropped 4 bases and J dropped 7 bases, with 11 bases sitting between them. The germline CDR1 and CDR2 sequences are SGHTS and YDEGEE. The CDR3 region has the DNA TGTGCCAGCAGCCTAAACAGGGTCGGGGAGCTGTTTTTT. Residues: CASSLNRVGELFF.

The J gene is TRBJ2-3, the V gene TRBV7-9; 10 positions match TRBD1. J was trimmed by 2 bases and V by 5 bases; bases with no gene match: 7. This CDR3 contains 16 residues. Germline values: CDR1 SEHNR, CDR2 FQNEAQ (reference sequence). The CDR3 here is CASSPDRGQHTDTQYF. DNA of the CDR3: TGTGCCAGCAGCCCCGACAGGGGGCAACACACAGATACGCAGTATTTT.

The chain employs TRBV6-5 and TRBJ2-5; TRBD1 matches 7 bases. The CDR3 contains 15 residues. Losses at the gene ends were 3 bases for V and 5 bases for J; bases not matched to a gene: 9. Germline values: CDR1 MNHEY, CDR2 SVGAGI. CDR3 nucleotide sequence: TGTGCCAGCAGTTATATAGGGGGCAGGAGTGAGACCCAGTACTTC. Its translation is CASSYIGGRSETQYF.

The DNA for the CDR3 is TGTGCCAGCAGCTTGGCCGGGGGGGGGATTGATACGCAGTATTTT. It translates to CASSLAGGGIDTQYF. The chain is built from TRBV5-4 and TRBJ2-3; 8 nucleotides align to TRBD2. Trimming took 0 bases from V and 6 from J; bases not matched to a gene: 6. The germline gives CDR1 SGHNT, CDR2 YYREEE (reference sequence). The CDR3 runs to 15 residues.

The gene calls are TRBV6-5 and TRBJ2-4; D remains unclear. Germline CDR1 and CDR2: MNHEY and SVGAGI. Trimming shortened V by 0 bases and J by 4 bases, and 10 bases separated the two germline ends. This CDR3 comprises 15 residues. CDR3 protein: CASSYSGRNKNIQYF. The CDR3 nucleotides are TGTGCCAGCAGTTACTCGGGCAGAAATAAAAACATTCAGTACTTC.

This clone has a handful of counts. This chain uses TRBV6-5 with TRBJ1-1; no firm D call. CDR3 length: 13 amino acids. Trimming left V 7 bases short and J 4 bases short, with 13 bases between. Germline lookup yields CDR1 MNHEY and CDR2 SVGAGI. Here the CDR3 DNA reads TGTGCCAGCAACCGGGGTGCCGGCACTGAAGCTTTCTTT. Translation: CASNRGAGTEAFF.

J is TRBJ2-6 and V is TRBV5-1, with D possibly being TRBD1 (6 bases). The germline V and J ends were trimmed by 4 bases and 0 bases, with 11 bases remaining between them. Germline CDR1 is SGHRS and CDR2 is YFSETQ. CDR3 length: 16 amino acids. The CDR3 nucleotides are TGCGCCAGCAGCCTGTTACAGGGCTCTGGGGCCAACGTCCTGACTTTC. As protein: CASSLLQGSGANVLTF.

The V and J genes are TRBV28 and TRBJ1-2; no clear D gene. Germline CDR1 MDHEN, CDR2 SYDVKM. CDR3 length equals 12 residues. V lost 3 bases, J lost 7 bases, and 9 bases lay in between. The CDR3: CASSFEYSGYTF. The CDR3 DNA reads as TGTGCCAGCAGTTTTGAATACTCTGGCTACACCTTC.

In its sample, this clone was seen a few times. V gene TRBV5-6 combines with J gene TRBJ1-4; the match to TRBD1 covers 7 bases. The length of the CDR3 is 14 residues. Per the germline V gene, CDR1 is SGHDT and CDR2 is YYEEEE. Germline trimming cut 4 bases from V and 6 bases from J; bases unmatched to any gene: 6. The CDR3 nucleotides read TGTGCCAGCAGCGAACAGGGGCAGGATGAAAAACTGTTTTTT. It encodes CASSEQGQDEKLFF.

V is TRBV28 and J is TRBJ2-1, with TRBD1 identical over 10 bases. Germline V gene data show CDR1 as MDHEN and CDR2 as SYDVKM. V shed 3 bases, J shed 1 base, and the junction held 9 bases outside the gene matches. The CDR3 totals 18 residues. CDR3 amino acids: CASSFYPGQGGSYNEQFF. The CDR3 DNA reads as TGTGCCAGCAGTTTTTACCCTGGACAGGGGGGATCCTACAATGAGCAGTTCTTC.

On this clone: Other DNA sequences of this sample code for an identical CDR3. The J gene is TRBJ1-6, the V gene TRBV7-8; 9 nucleotides align to TRBD1. The V gene end was trimmed by 6 bases and the J gene end by 7 bases; junction bases not matched to a gene: 7. The germline V gene has CDR1 SGHVS and CDR2 FQNEAQ. The CDR3 runs to 15 residues. The CDR3 DNA follows: TGTGCCAGCAGGTTGGGACAGGGAATAAATTCACCCCTCCACTTT. This gives the protein CASRLGQGINSPLHF.

The chain is built from TRBV5-4 and TRBJ2-2; the match to TRBD2 covers 8 bases. Germline V gene sequence: CDR1 SGHNT, CDR2 YYREEE (reference sequence). V lost 4 bases to trimming and J lost 4 bases; unmatched junction nucleotides: 9. This CDR3 spans 16 amino acids. As DNA, the CDR3 is TGTGCCAGCAGCCCGGGGGGCCTAGCGGGCACCGGGGAGCTGTTTTTT. Protein: CASSPGGLAGTGELFF.

V and J are TRBV9 and TRBJ1-2; the match to TRBD1 covers 10 bases. The CDR3 spans 15 residues. J gave up 4 bases and V 4 bases, and 7 bases lay outside the gene matches. Germline CDR1 reads SGDLS; CDR2 reads YYNGEE. CDR3: CASSPRQGATYGYTF. Written as DNA, the CDR3 is TGTGCCAGCAGCCCTAGACAGGGGGCAACCTATGGCTACACCTTC.

The chain carries TRBV7-3 and TRBJ1-1; possible D gene TRBD1, 5 bases. With 5 bases removed from V and 7 bases from J, the gap between germline ends came to 14 bases. This CDR3 comprises 13 residues. Germline V lookup: CDR1 SGHTA, CDR2 FQGTGA. The CDR3: CASSVQLRGEAFF. In nucleotides, the CDR3 is TGTGCCAGCAGCGTACAGCTTAGGGGTGAAGCTTTCTTT.

V gene TRBV7-6 combines with J gene TRBJ2-5, with 9 bases fitting TRBD1. The length of the CDR3 is 14 residues. J was trimmed by 4 bases and V by 0 bases; bases with no gene match: 0. Germline V gene sequence: CDR1 SGHVS, CDR2 FNYEAQ. The CDR3 DNA reads as TGTGCCAGCAGCTTAGCGACAGGGGGAGAGACCCAGTACTTC. Amino acids: CASSLATGGETQYF.

V is TRBV28 and J is TRBJ1-1; possibly TRBD1 for D (6 bases). CDR3 length equals 16 residues. Germline CDR1 and CDR2: MDHEN and SYDVKM. V lost 5 bases and J 0 bases, leaving 16 bases between the germline ends. The CDR3 here is CASSLKTGIMNTEAFF. The CDR3 nucleotides are TGTGCCAGCAGTCTGAAGACAGGAATAATGAACACTGAAGCTTTCTTT. Full variable domain (remainder filled in from reference TRBV28 and TRBJ1-1): DVKVTQSSRYLVKRTGEKVFLECVQDMDHENMFWYRQDPGLGLRLIYFSYDVKMKEKGDIPEGYSVSREKKERFSLILESASTNQTSMYLCASSLKTGIMNTEAFFGQGTRLTVV.

The chain couples TRBV7-2 to TRBJ2-7; 10 bases map to TRBD2. The trim removed 1 base at V and 2 bases at J, leaving 5 bases unmatched. Germline lookup yields CDR1 SGHTA and CDR2 FQGNSA. The CDR3 length is 16 residues. The CDR3 DNA follows: TGTGCCAGCAGCTTAGAGTGGACTAGCGGACCCTACGAGCAGTACTTC. Its protein product is CASSLEWTSGPYEQYF.

This clone was counted once. The chain joins TRBV27 to TRBJ1-1, with D possibly being TRBD1 (6 bases). The CDR3 length is 13 residues. From germline, CDR1 is MNHEY and CDR2 SMNVEV (reference sequence). The germline V and J ends were trimmed by 8 bases and 4 bases, with 14 bases remaining between them. The CDR3: CASGPHRVTEAFF. The CDR3 bases are TGTGCCAGCGGACCCCACAGGGTCACTGAAGCTTTCTTT.

The rearrangement joins TRBV15 to TRBJ2-7; TRBD1 matches 12 bases. Per germline, CDR1 LNHNV and CDR2 YYDKDF (reference sequence). Trimming removed 1 base from V and 4 bases from J; junction bases left unmatched: 2. This CDR3 is 15 amino acids long. CDR3 protein: CATSRGGQGAYEQYF. The CDR3 DNA reads as TGTGCCACCAGCAGAGGGGGACAGGGGGCGTACGAGCAGTACTTC.

The V gene is TRBV14, the J gene TRBJ1-5; D might be TRBD1 (6 bases). The CDR3 extends over 13 amino acids. CDR1 and CDR2 (germline): SGHDN, FVKESK. V lost 4 bases and J 6 bases, leaving 10 bases between the germline ends. CDR3 sequence: CASSRMTGQPQHF. Written as DNA, the CDR3 is TGTGCCAGCAGCCGAATGACAGGTCAGCCCCAGCATTTT. The full variable domain, with the rest looked up from reference TRBV14 and TRBJ1-5, is EAGVTQFPSHSVIEKGQTVTLRCDPISGHDNLYWYRRVMGKEIKFLLHFVKESKQDESGMPNNRFLAERTGGTYSTLKVQPAELEDSGVYFCASSRMTGQPQHFGDGTRLSIL.